Given below is one T cell receptor beta chain in context. Since a much larger clone is just one base distant, this may be a read error. Via MiXCR, TCRdb re-called the 5' RACE reads, giving one row per CDR3 protein. Among 1.5 million to 2 million distinct CDR3 sequences listed, about 31% were seen once. The germline CDR1 and CDR2 sequences are SQVTM and ANQGSEA. The length of the CDR3 is 13 residues. The data originate from a study of identical twins. The chain recombines TRBV29-1 with TRBJ2-5; D remains ambiguous. The J call is doubtful: the DNA matches TRBJ2-1 better. The sequence came from a newborn girl in good health. Sequences were obtained from cord blood. CDR3 DNA: TGCAGCGTTGATGGGTCCCGCCAAGAGACCCAGTTCTTC. Amino acids: CSVDGSRQETQFF.